This is a list of T cell receptor beta chains from one sample in a study of CDR3 diversity in severe acne. TCRdb reanalysed the PCR reads using MiXCR and keeps one entry per CDR3 protein. Among fewer than 100,000 distinct CDR3 sequences listed, under 65% were seen once. Sequencing was done on a sample of blood. These receptors were collected from a male donor in good health, without acne. Each CDR3 is given with its conserved first and last residue. The order of the fields is clone size, J gene, D gene, V gene, CDR3 protein, CDR3 DNA. A D gene is named only where the DNA matches it firmly. Expanded clones get a size class; other rows say once, few or many, or leave the size out.

clone size: NA
J gene: TRBJ2-2
D gene: NA
V gene: TRBV7-8
CDR3 protein: CASSLGITTGELFF
CDR3 DNA: TGTGCCAGCAGCTTAGGGATAACCACCGGGGAGCTGTTTTTT

clone size: NA
J gene: TRBJ1-2
D gene: NA
V gene: TRBV9
CDR3 protein: CASSVVVQGSYGYTF
CDR3 DNA: TGTGCCAGCAGCGTAGTGGTGCAGGGATCGTATGGCTACACCTTC

clone size: many
J gene: TRBJ1-4
D gene: TRBD1
V gene: TRBV15
CDR3 protein: CATSEGQDDEKLFF
CDR3 DNA: TGTGCCACCAGCGAGGGACAGGACGATGAAAAACTGTTTTTT

clone size: many
J gene: TRBJ2-1
D gene: TRBD2
V gene: TRBV7-3
CDR3 protein: CASSLWGGSSYNEQFF
CDR3 DNA: TGTGCCAGCAGCTTATGGGGCGGGAGCTCCTACAATGAGCAGTTCTTC

clone size: medium-sized
J gene: TRBJ1-2
D gene: NA
V gene: TRBV7-8
CDR3 protein: CASSPGASFGGYGYTF
CDR3 DNA: TGTGCCAGCAGCCCTGGGGCGTCATTTGGCGGCTATGGCTACACCTTC

clone size: few
J gene: TRBJ2-3
D gene: TRBD2
V gene: TRBV29-1
CDR3 protein: CSGLAGGQDTQYF
CDR3 DNA: TGCAGCGGATTAGCGGGAGGGCAAGATACGCAGTATTTT

clone size: NA
J gene: TRBJ1-1
D gene: NA
V gene: TRBV7-3
CDR3 protein: CASSLTGSVNTEAFF
CDR3 DNA: TGTGCCAGCAGCTTAACCGGGTCGGTGAACACTGAAGCTTTCTTT

clone size: NA
J gene: TRBJ1-3
D gene: NA
V gene: TRBV7-8
CDR3 protein: CASSPFGDSGNTIYF
CDR3 DNA: TGTGCCAGCAGCCCGTTCGGGGACTCTGGAAACACCATATATTTT

clone size: few
J gene: TRBJ1-1
D gene: NA
V gene: TRBV7-9
CDR3 protein: CASSLDSSREAFF
CDR3 DNA: TGTGCCAGCAGCTTAGACTCGTCAAGGGAAGCTTTCTTT

clone size: NA
J gene: TRBJ1-6
D gene: NA
V gene: TRBV20-1
CDR3 protein: CSAVSQGVSPLHF
CDR3 DNA: TGCAGTGCTGTCTCACAAGGAGTTTCACCCCTCCACTTT

clone size: NA
J gene: TRBJ2-2
D gene: TRBD1
V gene: TRBV20-1
CDR3 protein: CSARGPPQGTGELFF
CDR3 DNA: TGCAGTGCTAGAGGCCCACCACAGGGGACCGGGGAGCTGTTTTTT